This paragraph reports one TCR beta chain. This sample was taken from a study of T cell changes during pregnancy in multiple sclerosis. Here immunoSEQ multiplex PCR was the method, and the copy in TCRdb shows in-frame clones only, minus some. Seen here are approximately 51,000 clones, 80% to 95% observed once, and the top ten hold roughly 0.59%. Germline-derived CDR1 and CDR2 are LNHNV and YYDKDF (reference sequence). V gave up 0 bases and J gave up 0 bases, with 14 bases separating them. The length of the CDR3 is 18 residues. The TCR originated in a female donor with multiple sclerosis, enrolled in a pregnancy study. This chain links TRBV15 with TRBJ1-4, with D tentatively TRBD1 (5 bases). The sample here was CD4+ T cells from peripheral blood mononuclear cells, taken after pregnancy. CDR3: CATSRDFSGPPTNEKLFF. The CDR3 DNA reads TGTGCCACCAGCAGAGATTTTTCAGGGCCTCCAACTAATGAAAAACTGTTTTTT.